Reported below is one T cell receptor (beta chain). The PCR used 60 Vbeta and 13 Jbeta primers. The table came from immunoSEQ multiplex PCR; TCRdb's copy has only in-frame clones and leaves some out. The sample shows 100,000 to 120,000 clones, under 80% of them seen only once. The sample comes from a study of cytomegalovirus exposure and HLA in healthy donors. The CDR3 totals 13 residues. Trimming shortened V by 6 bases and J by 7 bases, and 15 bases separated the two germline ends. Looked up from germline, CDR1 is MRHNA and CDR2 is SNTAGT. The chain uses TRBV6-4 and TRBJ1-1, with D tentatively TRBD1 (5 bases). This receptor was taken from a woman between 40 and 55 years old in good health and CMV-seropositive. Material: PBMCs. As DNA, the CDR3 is TGTGCCAGCAGCCTGACCGGGGGGAATGAAGCTTTCTTT. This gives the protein CASSLTGGNEAFF.